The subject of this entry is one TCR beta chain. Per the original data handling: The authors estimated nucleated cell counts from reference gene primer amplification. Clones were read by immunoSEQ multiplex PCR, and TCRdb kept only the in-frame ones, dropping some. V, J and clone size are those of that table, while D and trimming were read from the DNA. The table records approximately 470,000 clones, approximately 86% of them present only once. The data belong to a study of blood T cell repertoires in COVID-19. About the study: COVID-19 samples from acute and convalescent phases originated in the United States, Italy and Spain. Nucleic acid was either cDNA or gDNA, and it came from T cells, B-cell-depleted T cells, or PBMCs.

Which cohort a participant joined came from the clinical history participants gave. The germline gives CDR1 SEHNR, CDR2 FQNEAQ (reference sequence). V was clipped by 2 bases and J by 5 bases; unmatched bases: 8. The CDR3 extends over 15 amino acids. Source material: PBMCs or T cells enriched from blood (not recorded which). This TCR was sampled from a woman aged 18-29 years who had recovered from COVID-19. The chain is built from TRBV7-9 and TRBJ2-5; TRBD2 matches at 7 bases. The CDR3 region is CASSLTLAGGETQYF. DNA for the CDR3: TGTGCCAGCAGCTTAACCTTAGCGGGTGGGGAGACCCAGTACTTC.